This T cell receptor beta chain comes out of a study of OX40 agonist ivuxolimab in advanced cancers. Study as a whole: The eligibility criteria allowed prior anti-PD-1, anti-PD-L1 or anti-CTLA-4 therapy, and approximately 40% had some. Partial responses were achieved by three patients: one hepatocellular carcinoma, two cutaneous melanoma.

The investigators sampled blood at baseline, at cycle 4 day 1, and at cycle 7 day 1. Germline-derived CDR1 and CDR2 are SGHNT and YYREEE (reference sequence). The CDR3 consists of 14 residues. V lost 5 bases, J lost 4 bases, and 4 bases stayed unmatched. Method: immunoSEQ multiplex PCR; TCRdb's copy keeps in-frame clones and lacks some. The sample gives around 69,000 clones, around nine tenths of which show up once; approximately 2.8% is in the top ten. This specimen was CD4+ or CD8+ T cells sorted from blood, taken in a trial of the OX40 agonist ivuxolimab. The chain links TRBV5-4 to TRBJ2-1; 9 bases map to TRBD2. This clonotype was sampled from an adult with an advanced solid tumor such as melanoma, head and neck, liver or kidney cancer. The CDR3 loop reads CASRTSGVYNEQFF. The CDR3 DNA sequence: TGTGCCAGCAGGACTAGCGGAGTATACAATGAGCAGTTCTTC.